The 19 T cell receptor beta chains given below trace back to one sample, sequenced in a study of cytomegalovirus exposure and HLA in healthy donors. With 60 Vbeta and 13 Jbeta primers, the PCR was carried out. TCRdb's table, derived via immunoSEQ multiplex PCR, lists solely in-frame clones and lacks some. This table has about 120,000 clones, about 81% appearing once. What was sequenced was PBMCs. The receptor set was obtained from a woman aged 35 to 49 in good health and CMV-seropositive.

V is TRBV28 and J is TRBJ1-1; D uncertain. The CDR3 has 13 residues. Between the trimmed V and J ends, which lost 8 bases and 2 bases, there was a span of 12 bases. Looked up from germline, CDR1 is MDHEN and CDR2 is SYDVKM. The CDR3 reads CASLQEVNTEAFF. The CDR3 DNA sequence: TGTGCCAGCCTCCAGGAGGTAAACACTGAAGCTTTCTTT.

The chain combines TRBV4-1 with TRBJ2-1, with 7 bases aligning to TRBD2. CDR3 length: 19 residues. Germline CDR1 is MGHRA and CDR2 is YSYEKL. V trimming: 1 base; J trimming: 7 bases; junction bases outside the gene matches: 19. CDR3 sequence (DNA): TGCGCCAGCAGCCAAGGAGACGGGAGCGGGACCTCTGGTATGAATGAGCAGTTCTTC. Translated, it gives CASSQGDGSGTSGMNEQFF.

The chain couples TRBV6-5 to TRBJ2-1, with D perhaps TRBD1 (5 bases). Looked up from germline, CDR1 is MNHEY and CDR2 is SVGAGI. This CDR3 contains 15 residues. V lost 0 bases and J lost 3, with 9 bases in between. CDR3 coding DNA: TGTGCCAGCAGTTACTCAGGGGCCTACTACAATGAGCAGTTCTTC. It specifies CASSYSGAYYNEQFF.

The genes are TRBV29-1 and TRBJ1-4, with 7 bases lining up with TRBD1. V trimming: 4 bases; J trimming: 5 bases; junction bases outside the gene matches: 7. The CDR3 runs 14 residues. Per the germline V gene, CDR1 is SQVTM and CDR2 is ANQGSEA. The CDR3 DNA reads TGCAGCGTTGCTTTGCCAGGGGGGAATGAAAAACTGTTTTTT. This translates into CSVALPGGNEKLFF.

The chain has TRBV5-1 and TRBJ1-1; 7 bases are shared with TRBD1. After removal of 1 base from V and 1 base from J, the junction contained 1 base not matched to a gene. Germline V gene data show CDR1 as SGHRS and CDR2 as YFSETQ. CDR3 length equals 14 residues. CDR3 bases: TGCGCCAGCAGCTTGCACAGGGGGAACACTGAAGCTTTCTTT. This sequence encodes CASSLHRGNTEAFF.

This clone showed up just a few times. The rearrangement joins TRBV19 to TRBJ1-4, with D tentatively TRBD1 (6 bases). The CDR3 is 14 residues long. Trimming removed 1 base from V and 8 bases from J, with 11 bases in between. The germline V gene has CDR1 LNHDA and CDR2 SQIVND (reference sequence). The chain's CDR3 is CASSIGTAPEKLFF. Written as DNA, the CDR3 is TGTGCCAGTAGTATAGGGACAGCACCAGAAAAACTGTTTTTT. The whole variable domain, filled in from reference TRBV19 and TRBJ1-4, reads DGGITQSPKYLFRKEGQNVTLSCEQNLNHDAMYWYRQDPGQGLRLIYYSQIVNDFQKGDIAEGYSVSREKKESFPLTVTSAQKNPTAFYLCASSIGTAPEKLFFGSGTQLSVL.

This chain connects TRBV27 to TRBJ1-5; D is undetermined. Trimming left V 3 bases short and J 0 bases short, with 9 bases between. CDR3 size: 15 residues. CDR1 is MNHEY and CDR2 is SMNVEV in the germline V gene (reference sequence). Here the CDR3 reads CASSFTWHSNQPQHF. In DNA, the CDR3 is TGTGCCAGCAGTTTCACCTGGCATAGCAATCAGCCCCAGCATTTT.

The J gene is TRBJ2-5, the V gene TRBV30; tentatively, D is TRBD2 (5 bases). CDR1 is GTSNPN and CDR2 is SVGIG in the germline V gene (reference sequence). CDR3 length: 13 amino acids. Trimming pared 2 bases from V and 5 bases from J, leaving 12 bases between. The CDR3 DNA follows: TGTGCCTGGAGTCAGCGGTTTTTGGAGACCCAGTACTTC. Its protein is CAWSQRFLETQYF. The entire variable domain, with the rest obtained from reference TRBV30 and TRBJ2-5, is as follows: SQTIHQWPATLVQPVGSPLSLECTVEGTSNPNLYWYRQAAGRGLQLLFYSVGIGQISSEVPQNLSASRPQDRQFILSSKKLLLSDSGFYLCAWSQRFLETQYFGPGTRLLVL.

The chain couples TRBV25-1 to TRBJ2-1; TRBD2 matches 11 bases. The CDR3 has 16 amino acids. V lost 6 bases and J lost 6; bases outside the gene matches: 10. Per the germline V gene, CDR1 is MGHDK and CDR2 is SYGVNS. The CDR3 DNA reads as TGTGCCAGCAGCGTAGCGGGAGGGGAACCCCTCAATGAGCAGTTCTTC. This translates into CASSVAGGEPLNEQFF.

V usage is TRBV29-1 and J usage is TRBJ1-3; no definite D call. Germline CDR1 is SQVTM and CDR2 is ANQGSEA. The CDR3 is 13 residues long. V was pared by 4 bases and J by 0 bases, with 7 bases between. CDR3 loop: CSVAPGSGNTIYF. In nucleotides, the CDR3 is TGCAGCGTTGCACCCGGCTCTGGAAACACCATATATTTT.

V gene TRBV6-6 combines with J gene TRBJ2-7; D possibly corresponds to TRBD1 (6 bases). CDR1 is MNHNY and CDR2 is SVGAGI in the germline V gene (reference sequence). The CDR3 has 15 residues. Trimming pared 2 bases from V and 3 bases from J, leaving 14 bases between. The CDR3 loop is CASSYTRTANYEQYF. For the CDR3, the DNA is TGTGCCAGCAGTTACACTCGGACAGCTAACTACGAGCAGTACTTC.

This clone has more than one count but fewer than ten. The chain combines TRBV30 with TRBJ1-2; TRBD1 is a possible D gene (5 bases). Germline lookup yields CDR1 GTSNPN and CDR2 SVGIG (reference sequence). This CDR3 has 16 residues. V gave up 2 bases and J gave up 5 bases, with 21 bases separating them. The CDR3 bases are TGTGCCTGGAGTAAAAACAGGAATACGAAGGGTTATGGCTACACCTTC. Translating it yields CAWSKNRNTKGYGYTF. Together with reference TRBV30 and TRBJ1-2, the CDR3 gives the full variable domain: SQTIHQWPATLVQPVGSPLSLECTVEGTSNPNLYWYRQAAGRGLQLLFYSVGIGQISSEVPQNLSASRPQDRQFILSSKKLLLSDSGFYLCAWSKNRNTKGYGYTFGSGTRLTVV.

V and J are TRBV7-9 and TRBJ1-1; the D is unclear. The ends were cut back, 5 bases at V and 1 base at J, with 5 bases in the middle. CDR1 and CDR2 (germline): SEHNR, FQNEAQ (reference sequence). The CDR3 length is 12 residues. The CDR3 protein is CASSVRNTEAFF. In nucleotides, the CDR3 is TGTGCCAGCAGCGTCAGGAACACTGAAGCTTTCTTT.

This clone is a singleton in its sample. This chain connects TRBV7-8 to TRBJ1-2, with D possibly TRBD1 on 5 matching bases. The CDR3 sequence is 15 residues long. Germline loops: CDR1 SGHVS, CDR2 FQNEAQ. V lost 1 base and J 2 bases, leaving 11 bases between the germline ends. The CDR3: CASSLEAGPNYGYTF. DNA for the CDR3: TGTGCCAGCAGCTTAGAGGCAGGGCCCAACTATGGCTACACCTTC.

The J gene is TRBJ1-2, the V gene TRBV9; D might be TRBD1 (6 bases). The V gene's germline CDR1 is SGDLS and CDR2 YYNGEE. Trimming removed 1 base from V and 0 bases from J, with 22 bases in between. There are 19 residues in the CDR3. The CDR3 nucleotides are TGTGCCAGCAGCGTAAGTGTGGGACAAACACGAGAGGCTAACTATGGCTACACCTTC. Translated, it gives CASSVSVGQTREANYGYTF. Based on the CDR3 plus reference TRBV9 and TRBJ1-2, the full variable domain is DSGVTQTPKHLITATGQRVTLRCSPRSGDLSVYWYQQSLDQGLQFLIQYYNGEERAKGNILERFSAQQFPDLHSELNLSSLELGDSALYFCASSVSVGQTREANYGYTFGSGTRLTVV.

This clone has more than one count but fewer than ten. The chain recombines TRBV5-1 with TRBJ1-1, with a tentative D call TRBD1 (6 bases). Looked up from germline, CDR1 is SGHRS and CDR2 is YFSETQ. CDR3 length: 13 amino acids. Trimming cost V 7 bases and J 1 base, with 11 bases left between them. CDR3 sequence reads: CASAGVTNTEAFF. The CDR3 bases are TGCGCCAGCGCAGGGGTTACGAACACTGAAGCTTTCTTT.

This clone was picked up a small number of times. This sequence joins TRBV29-1 and TRBJ2-3, with D unresolved. The CDR3 sequence is 14 residues long. CDR1 is SQVTM, CDR2 ANQGSEA, per germline. V gave up 2 bases and J gave up 0 bases, with 9 bases separating them. For the CDR3, the DNA is TGCAGCGTTGAAAACAAACCTAGCACAGATACGCAGTATTTT. Translation: CSVENKPSTDTQYF.

This chain's CDR3 is CASSAGQVNTEAFF. In DNA, the CDR3 is TGTGCCAGCAGCGCTGGACAGGTGAACACTGAAGCTTTCTTT. The chain uses TRBV5-5 and TRBJ1-1, with 7 bases matching TRBD1. Germline V lookup: CDR1 SGHKS, CDR2 YYEKEE (reference sequence). V lost 4 bases and J lost 0; bases outside the gene matches: 3. This CDR3 has 14 residues.

This sequence joins TRBV29-1 and TRBJ1-2; 9 bases map to TRBD1. The CDR3 totals 16 residues. V gave up 7 bases and J gave up 5 bases; unmatched junction bases: 17. The V gene's germline CDR1 is SQVTM and CDR2 ANQGSEA. DNA of the CDR3: TGCAGCGCTACCGGGACAGGGTCGGGAGCGGGGTATGGCTACACCTTC. Protein sequence: CSATGTGSGAGYGYTF.